This T cell receptor beta chain derives from a study of T cell responses to AZD1222 COVID-19 vaccine. Overall study results and limits: As reported, nearly half of all spike-specific TCRs target variant regions that are unmutated. Regions 160-218 and 743-854 held dominance among vaccine-associated CD4 TCRs, which spanned spike. At baseline, seropositivity was found in only 5 to 7 AZD1222 recipients.

The repertoire was sequenced with immunoSEQ multiplex PCR; TCRdb's copy has only in-frame clones and lacks some. This table has about 75,000 clones, 88% appearing once. The CDR3 is 13 amino acids. Trimming removed 5 bases at V and 1 base at J, with 8 bases between. As to this clone: Antigen: not known.

The rearrangement joins TRBV12-3 or TRBV12-4 to TRBJ2-5, with D maybe TRBD2 (5 bases). The TCR originated in an adult who received the MenACWY meningococcal vaccine as a control. The specimen comprised peripheral blood, sampled 28 days after the second dose of the MenACWY control vaccine. The CDR3 sequence is CASSVGVQETQYF. The CDR3 coding sequence is TGTGCCAGCAGTGTCGGGGTCCAAGAGACCCAGTACTTC.